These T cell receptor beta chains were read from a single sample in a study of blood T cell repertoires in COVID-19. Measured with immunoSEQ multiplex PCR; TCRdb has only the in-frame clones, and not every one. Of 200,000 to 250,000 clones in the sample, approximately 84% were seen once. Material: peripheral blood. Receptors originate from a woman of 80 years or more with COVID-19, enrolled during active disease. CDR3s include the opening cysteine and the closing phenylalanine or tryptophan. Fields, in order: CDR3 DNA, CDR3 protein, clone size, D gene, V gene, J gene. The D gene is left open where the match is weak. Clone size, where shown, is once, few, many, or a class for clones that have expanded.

cdr3_nt: TGTGCCAGCAGCTTGGAGGAAATAGCGGGAACCGGTTTCTTC
cdr3_aa: CASSLEEIAGTGFF
clone_size: NA
d_call: TRBD2
v_call: TRBV5-6
j_call: TRBJ2-1

cdr3_nt: TGTGCCAGCGGGGCGGGGCAGCCCCAGCATTTT
cdr3_aa: CASGAGQPQHF
clone_size: NA
d_call: NA
v_call: TRBV6-5
j_call: TRBJ1-5

cdr3_nt: TGTGCCAGCTCACCAGGGGGCGGCAATCAGCCCCAGCATTTT
cdr3_aa: CASSPGGGNQPQHF
clone_size: NA
d_call: NA
v_call: TRBV18
j_call: TRBJ1-5

cdr3_nt: TGCGCCAGCAGCAAATCCGGGACAGGAGAGGCAACTAATGAAAAACTGTTTTTT
cdr3_aa: CASSKSGTGEATNEKLFF
clone_size: few
d_call: TRBD1
v_call: TRBV5-1
j_call: TRBJ1-4

cdr3_nt: TGCAGCGTAACCGGGACAGGGACGAACACCATATATTTT
cdr3_aa: CSVTGTGTNTIYF
clone_size: NA
d_call: TRBD1
v_call: TRBV29-1
j_call: TRBJ1-3

cdr3_nt: TGTGCCAGCAGCCAAGGTGTCGGGACACTTGTCCGGAGCACCATATATTTT
cdr3_aa: CASSQGVGTLVRSTIYF
clone_size: NA
d_call: NA
v_call: TRBV3-1/TRBV3-2
j_call: TRBJ1-3

cdr3_nt: TGTGCCAGCAGCACCCGACAGGGTGAGGGCACTGAAGCTTTCTTT
cdr3_aa: CASSTRQGEGTEAFF
clone_size: NA
d_call: TRBD1
v_call: TRBV7-8
j_call: TRBJ1-1

cdr3_nt: TGTGCCAGCAGTTTACAGTTCTCCTATAATTCACCCCTCCACTTT
cdr3_aa: CASSLQFSYNSPLHF
clone_size: NA
d_call: NA
v_call: TRBV28
j_call: TRBJ1-6

cdr3_nt: TGTGCCAGCGGGGGACACCCAAAAGGGCTTTTT
cdr3_aa: CASGGHPKGLF
clone_size: NA
d_call: NA
v_call: TRBV6-5
j_call: TRBJ1-4

cdr3_nt: TGTGCCAGCAGCAACAGGGATCTTGGCAATCAGCCCCAGCATTTT
cdr3_aa: CASSNRDLGNQPQHF
clone_size: NA
d_call: NA
v_call: TRBV7-2
j_call: TRBJ1-5

cdr3_nt: TGTGCCAGCACCTTGACAGATAATTCACCCCTCCACTTT
cdr3_aa: CASTLTDNSPLHF
clone_size: NA
d_call: NA
v_call: TRBV6-6
j_call: TRBJ1-6

cdr3_nt: TGTGCCAGCACCGATCGGACAGGACAAACCTACGAGCAGTACTTC
cdr3_aa: CASTDRTGQTYEQYF
clone_size: NA
d_call: TRBD1
v_call: TRBV27
j_call: TRBJ2-7

cdr3_nt: TGTGCCAGCAGCTTCTCCGGGGCAGATACGCAGTATTTT
cdr3_aa: CASSFSGADTQYF
clone_size: NA
d_call: NA
v_call: TRBV7-8
j_call: TRBJ2-3

cdr3_nt: TGCGCCAGCAGCCAAGAGCGTAGAGACAGGGGTGTCGAGCAGTACTTC
cdr3_aa: CASSQERRDRGVEQYF
clone_size: NA
d_call: TRBD1
v_call: TRBV4-1
j_call: TRBJ2-7

cdr3_nt: TGTGCCAGCAGCCACTTGACAGGGGGGAACATTCAGTACTTC
cdr3_aa: CASSHLTGGNIQYF
clone_size: NA
d_call: TRBD1
v_call: TRBV14
j_call: TRBJ2-4

cdr3_nt: TGTGCCAGCAGCTTCCGGGACAACTACGAGCAGTACTTC
cdr3_aa: CASSFRDNYEQYF
clone_size: NA
d_call: NA
v_call: TRBV7-9
j_call: TRBJ2-7

cdr3_nt: TGTGCCAGCAGCCCTACAGACACCGACCTCTATGGCTACACCTTC
cdr3_aa: CASSPTDTDLYGYTF
clone_size: NA
d_call: NA
v_call: TRBV3-1/TRBV3-2
j_call: TRBJ1-2

cdr3_nt: TGTGCCAGCAGCCCAACAGGGGCCGAGCAGTACTTC
cdr3_aa: CASSPTGAEQYF
clone_size: NA
d_call: TRBD1
v_call: TRBV3-1/TRBV3-2
j_call: TRBJ2-7

cdr3_nt: TGTGCCATCAGCCGGACAGATAGCAATCAGCCCCAGCATTTT
cdr3_aa: CAISRTDSNQPQHF
clone_size: once
d_call: NA
v_call: TRBV10-3
j_call: TRBJ1-5

cdr3_nt: TGCAGCGTTGAAGAAGGGAGCGGGAAGAACTACGAGCAGTACTTC
cdr3_aa: CSVEEGSGKNYEQYF
clone_size: NA
d_call: TRBD2
v_call: TRBV29-1
j_call: TRBJ2-7

cdr3_nt: TGTGCCAGTAAGCCGGGACAAAACACCGGGGAGCTGTTTTTT
cdr3_aa: CASKPGQNTGELFF
clone_size: once
d_call: NA
v_call: TRBV19
j_call: TRBJ2-2

cdr3_nt: TGTGCCAGCAGGTCCGGACAGGGTGGAGAAAAACTGTTTTTT
cdr3_aa: CASRSGQGGEKLFF
clone_size: NA
d_call: TRBD1
v_call: TRBV28
j_call: TRBJ1-4

cdr3_nt: TGTGCCAGCAGCCCGGGACTGGACCGCCAGCCCCAGCATTTT
cdr3_aa: CASSPGLDRQPQHF
clone_size: NA
d_call: NA
v_call: TRBV3-1/TRBV3-2
j_call: TRBJ1-5

cdr3_nt: TGTGCCAGCAGTTACGGGGCGAATCAGCCCCAGCATTTT
cdr3_aa: CASSYGANQPQHF
clone_size: NA
d_call: NA
v_call: TRBV6-5
j_call: TRBJ1-5

cdr3_nt: TGTGCCACAGTTGGACAGGTCTGGGGCTACACCTTC
cdr3_aa: CATVGQVWGYTF
clone_size: NA
d_call: TRBD1
v_call: TRBV24-1
j_call: TRBJ1-2

cdr3_nt: TGTGCCAGCAGCCAAGGTCGGGCCCAGTACTTC
cdr3_aa: CASSQGRAQYF
clone_size: NA
d_call: NA
v_call: TRBV7-2
j_call: TRBJ2-5

cdr3_nt: TGTGCCAGCCGGCGTGGCAGCGGTAATTCACCCCTCCACTTT
cdr3_aa: CASRRGSGNSPLHF
clone_size: NA
d_call: NA
v_call: TRBV27
j_call: TRBJ1-6

cdr3_nt: TGCGCCAGCAGCTTTGGCGGGGGAGGTAGCACAGATACGCAGTATTTT
cdr3_aa: CASSFGGGGSTDTQYF
clone_size: NA
d_call: TRBD2
v_call: TRBV5-1
j_call: TRBJ2-3

cdr3_nt: TGTGCCAGCAGCCCAATGACAGTTTACACTGAAGCTTTCTTT
cdr3_aa: CASSPMTVYTEAFF
clone_size: once
d_call: NA
v_call: TRBV7-8
j_call: TRBJ1-1

cdr3_nt: TGCGCCAGCAGCTTCGGACAGCCCATCAGCACAAATACGCAGTATTTT
cdr3_aa: CASSFGQPISTNTQYF
clone_size: NA
d_call: NA
v_call: TRBV5-1
j_call: TRBJ2-3

cdr3_nt: TGTGCTAGTGGTTTTTCTAGCATGAACACTGAAGCTTTCTTT
cdr3_aa: CASGFSSMNTEAFF
clone_size: NA
d_call: NA
v_call: TRBV12-5
j_call: TRBJ1-1

cdr3_nt: TGTGCCAGCAGCCAAGGTGTTGGGACAGCAGCCTATGGCTACACCTTC
cdr3_aa: CASSQGVGTAAYGYTF
clone_size: NA
d_call: TRBD1
v_call: TRBV3-1/TRBV3-2
j_call: TRBJ1-2

cdr3_nt: TGTGCCAGCAGGTCTGGGGCCGTCTATGGCTACACCTTC
cdr3_aa: CASRSGAVYGYTF
clone_size: NA
d_call: NA
v_call: TRBV2
j_call: TRBJ1-2

cdr3_nt: TGTGCCAGCAGTGAACTAGCGGGGGACTTAGGCACCCAGTACTTC
cdr3_aa: CASSELAGDLGTQYF
clone_size: NA
d_call: TRBD2
v_call: TRBV2
j_call: TRBJ2-5

cdr3_nt: TGTGCCAGCAGCCTGAGCTCCTATAATTCACCCCTCCACTTT
cdr3_aa: CASSLSSYNSPLHF
clone_size: NA
d_call: NA
v_call: TRBV3-1/TRBV3-2
j_call: TRBJ1-6

cdr3_nt: TGTGCCAGCAGCTCTCTGGACAGGGCGAATGAGCAGTTCTTC
cdr3_aa: CASSSLDRANEQFF
clone_size: NA
d_call: TRBD1
v_call: TRBV7-2
j_call: TRBJ2-1

cdr3_nt: TGTGCCAGTAGTATGGGGCGACAGGGGGACAATCAGCCCCAGCATTTT
cdr3_aa: CASSMGRQGDNQPQHF
clone_size: NA
d_call: TRBD1
v_call: TRBV19
j_call: TRBJ1-5

cdr3_nt: TGTGCCAGCAGCTATTCAGGGACAGACACTGAAGCTTTCTTT
cdr3_aa: CASSYSGTDTEAFF
clone_size: NA
d_call: TRBD1
v_call: TRBV3-1/TRBV3-2
j_call: TRBJ1-1

cdr3_nt: TGTGCCAGCAGCCAAGATTCCGGGGGGAGTACGCAGTATTTT
cdr3_aa: CASSQDSGGSTQYF
clone_size: NA
d_call: TRBD2
v_call: TRBV14
j_call: TRBJ2-3

cdr3_nt: TGTGCCAGCAGTCCTACAGCCTCCTATAATTCACCCCTCCACTTT
cdr3_aa: CASSPTASYNSPLHF
clone_size: NA
d_call: NA
v_call: TRBV28
j_call: TRBJ1-6

cdr3_nt: TGCGCCAGCACTCAGTCGGGACTCAGAAGCACTGAAGCTTTCTTT
cdr3_aa: CASTQSGLRSTEAFF
clone_size: NA
d_call: NA
v_call: TRBV4-1
j_call: TRBJ1-1

cdr3_nt: TGTGCCAGCAGTCTTGGCGGGGGCGAGCAGTACTTC
cdr3_aa: CASSLGGGEQYF
clone_size: NA
d_call: TRBD2
v_call: TRBV12-3/TRBV12-4
j_call: TRBJ2-7

cdr3_nt: TGTGCCACCCAGGCAGGGGGATCAGGGGGTGTAGATACGCAGTATTTT
cdr3_aa: CATQAGGSGGVDTQYF
clone_size: once
d_call: TRBD1
v_call: TRBV24-1
j_call: TRBJ2-3

cdr3_nt: TGCGCCAGCAGCTTGGAAGCCCTGGGGCCCGAGCAGTACTTC
cdr3_aa: CASSLEALGPEQYF
clone_size: NA
d_call: NA
v_call: TRBV5-1
j_call: TRBJ2-7

cdr3_nt: TGTGCCAGCGGAGACGGAGACTCCTACGAGCAGTACTTC
cdr3_aa: CASGDGDSYEQYF
clone_size: NA
d_call: NA
v_call: TRBV3-1/TRBV3-2
j_call: TRBJ2-7

cdr3_nt: TGTGCCAGCAGTTTCTCCTACGTTGGAGCGGGAGGGCCCTACGAGCAGTACTTC
cdr3_aa: CASSFSYVGAGGPYEQYF
clone_size: NA
d_call: TRBD2
v_call: TRBV27
j_call: TRBJ2-7

cdr3_nt: TGCGCCAGCAGCTTCGGGACACCCATTAACTATGGCTACACCTTC
cdr3_aa: CASSFGTPINYGYTF
clone_size: NA
d_call: NA
v_call: TRBV5-1
j_call: TRBJ1-2

cdr3_nt: TGTGCCAGCAGCTTTCACTCCGCCGGGGGTGAGCAGTACTTC
cdr3_aa: CASSFHSAGGEQYF
clone_size: NA
d_call: NA
v_call: TRBV7-9
j_call: TRBJ2-7

cdr3_nt: TGCGCCAGCAGTGGCCGGGGGGCAACTGAAGCTTTCTTT
cdr3_aa: CASSGRGATEAFF
clone_size: NA
d_call: NA
v_call: TRBV5-1
j_call: TRBJ1-1

cdr3_nt: TGTGCCAGCAGCCAATCAGCCCTCGGGGGACAGCCCCAGCATTTT
cdr3_aa: CASSQSALGGQPQHF
clone_size: NA
d_call: NA
v_call: TRBV3-1/TRBV3-2
j_call: TRBJ1-5

cdr3_nt: TGCGCCAGCAGCCCACAGGCAGCACAAGAGACCCAGTACTTC
cdr3_aa: CASSPQAAQETQYF
clone_size: NA
d_call: NA
v_call: TRBV5-1
j_call: TRBJ2-5